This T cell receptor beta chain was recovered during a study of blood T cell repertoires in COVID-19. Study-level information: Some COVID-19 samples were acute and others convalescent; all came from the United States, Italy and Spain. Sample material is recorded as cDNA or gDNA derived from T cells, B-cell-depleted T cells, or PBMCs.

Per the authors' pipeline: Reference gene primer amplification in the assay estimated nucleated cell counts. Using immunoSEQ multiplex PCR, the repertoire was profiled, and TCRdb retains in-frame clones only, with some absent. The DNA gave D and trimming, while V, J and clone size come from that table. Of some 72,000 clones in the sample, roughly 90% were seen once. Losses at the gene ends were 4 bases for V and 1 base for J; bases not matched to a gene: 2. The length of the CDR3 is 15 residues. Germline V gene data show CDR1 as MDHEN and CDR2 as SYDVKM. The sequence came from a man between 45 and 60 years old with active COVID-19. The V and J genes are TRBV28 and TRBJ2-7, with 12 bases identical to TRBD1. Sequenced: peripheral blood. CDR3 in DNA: TGTGCCAGCAGTTGGGACAGGGGGCTGTCCTACGAGCAGTACTTC. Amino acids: CASSWDRGLSYEQYF.